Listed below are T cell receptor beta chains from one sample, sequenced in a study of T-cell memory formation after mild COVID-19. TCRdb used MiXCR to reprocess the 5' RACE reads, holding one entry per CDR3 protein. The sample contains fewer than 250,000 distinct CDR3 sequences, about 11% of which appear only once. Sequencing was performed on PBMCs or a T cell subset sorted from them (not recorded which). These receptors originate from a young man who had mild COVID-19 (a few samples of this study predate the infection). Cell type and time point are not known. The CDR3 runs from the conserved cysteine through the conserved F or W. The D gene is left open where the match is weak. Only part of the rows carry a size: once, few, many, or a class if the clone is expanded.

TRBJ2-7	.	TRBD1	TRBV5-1	CASSPRTGGRSYEQYF	TGCGCCAGCAGCCCCCGGACAGGGGGCCGTTCCTACGAGCAGTACTTC
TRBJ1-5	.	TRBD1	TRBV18	CASSPRAGQGASNQPKHF	TGTGCCAGCTCACCCCGAGCCGGACAGGGGGCTAGCAATCAGCCCAAGCATTTT
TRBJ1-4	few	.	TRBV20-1	CSARARDATNEKLFF	TGCAGTGCTAGAGCTCGTGATGCAACTAATGAAAAACTGTTTTTT
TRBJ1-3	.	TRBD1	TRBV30	CASTGVGGNTIYF	TGTGCCTCCACAGGGGTCGGAGGAAACACCATATATTTT
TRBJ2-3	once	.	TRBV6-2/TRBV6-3	CASSYSGKDLNTQYF	TGTGCCAGCAGTTACTCTGGGAAAGACCTGAATACGCAGTATTTT
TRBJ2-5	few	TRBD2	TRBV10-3	CAISESGLALETQYF	TGTGCCATCAGTGAGTCGGGACTAGCTCTGGAGACCCAGTACTTC
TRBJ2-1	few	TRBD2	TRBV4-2	CASSHGTRGGGADEQFF	TGTGCCAGCAGCCACGGAACGCGGGGCGGGGGGGCCGATGAGCAGTTCTTC
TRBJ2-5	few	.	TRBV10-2	CASTSGEETQYF	TGCGCCAGCACTTCGGGGGAAGAGACCCAGTACTTC
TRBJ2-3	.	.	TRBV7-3	CASSPGLGDTQYF	TGTGCCAGCAGCCCGGGCCTCGGGGATACGCAGTATTTT
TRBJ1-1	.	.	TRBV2	CASTEDSLNTEAFF	TGTGCCAGCACCGAAGACAGCCTGAACACTGAAGCTTTCTTT
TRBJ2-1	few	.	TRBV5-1	CASSLVGYGDNEQFF	TGCGCCAGCAGCTTGGTGGGGTACGGCGACAATGAGCAGTTCTTC